The clone carrying this T cell receptor beta chain showed up just a few times. Antigen specificity is unknown. The sample comes from a study of response to subunit inactivated influenza vaccine. Study-wide findings and caveats: It was the authors' suggestion that each seasonal influenza vaccination recruits few new T cells.

The V gene lost 3 bases and the J gene lost 4 bases, with 13 bases spanning the gap. Germline loops: CDR1 DFQATT, CDR2 SNEGSKA (reference sequence). This CDR3 region has 13 residues. Using its own MiXCR run on the RT-PCR reads, TCRdb lists one record per CDR3 protein. This table holds hundreds of thousands of distinct CDR3 sequences, 10% to 15% found once. This receptor was taken from a man aged 50 to 60 who received an inactivated influenza vaccine. The chain is built from TRBV20-1 and TRBJ2-7; no clear D. The source was PBMCs from blood, collected about 6 weeks after vaccination. The chain's CDR3 is CSASHPTYYEQYF. CDR3 in DNA: TGCAGTGCTAGTCATCCTACCTATTACGAGCAGTACTTC.